This T cell receptor beta chain was obtained from a study of T cells of healthy individuals. Via MiXCR, TCRdb re-called the 5' RACE reads, giving one row per CDR3 protein. Of tens of thousands of distinct CDR3 sequences in the sample, 15% to 20% were seen once. This clonotype has ten or more counts. The TCR was taken from a human donor in good health.

The CDR3 DNA reads as TGCGCCAGCAGCCAAGAAACAGGGCGTAGGTTTTACTTC. Translating gives CASSQETGRRFYF. The chain employs TRBV4-1 and TRBJ2-4; possibly TRBD1 for D (6 bases). Germline CDR1 MGHRA, CDR2 YSYEKL. This CDR3 contains 13 residues. Trimming left V 0 bases short and J 16 bases short, with 16 bases between.